The 32 T cell receptor beta chains below were found in one sample sequenced in a study of T cell clonality in common variable immunodeficiency. Some clones are missing from TCRdb's copy, which holds only in-frame ones; the method was immunoSEQ multiplex PCR. The sample contains fewer than 75,000 clones, none of them singletons. The sample consisted of peripheral blood mononuclear cells. The receptors shown here come from a person between 18 and 75 years old in good health.

The table lists this clone with many counts. Read coverage stops 3 residues before the CDR3 terminus; the germline J gene supplies the remainder. The V gene is TRBV28, the J gene TRBJ2-1; D is unresolved. This CDR3 spans 13 amino acids. Per the germline V gene, CDR1 is MDHEN and CDR2 is SYDVKM. Trimming took off 7 bases at V and 4 bases at J, with 11 bases between the two ends. The CDR3 spells CASKVGSYNEQFF. The CDR3 bases that were read are TGTGCCAGCAAAGTGGGCTCTTACAATGAG.

This clone was seen many times. The CDR3 end lies 3 residues beyond the end of the read and is filled in from the germline J gene. The genes are TRBV18 and TRBJ2-1, with 7 bases that match TRBD1. CDR1 and CDR2 from the germline V gene are KGHSH and LQKENI. Trimming cost V 4 bases and J 1 base; bases outside gene matches: 7. The CDR3 consists of 16 residues. The part of the CDR3 DNA that was read is TGTGCCAGCTCACAAACCGTCAGGGGGTCCTACAATGAG. It encodes CASSQTVRGSYNE. The full CDR3 sequence reads CASSQTVRGSYNEQFF.

In regard to this clone: The sequenced fragment ends 3 residues before the CDR3 boundary, so the rest is inferred from the germline J gene. The chain is built from TRBV7-9 and TRBJ1-4; D is unresolved. This CDR3 has 15 residues. Trimming left V 0 bases short and J 3 bases short, with 8 bases between. Germline V CDR1 and CDR2: SEHNR, FQNEAQ (reference sequence). The CDR3 bases that were read are TGTGCCAGCAGCTTAGCGAGGGCCTCTAATGAAAAA. Translation: CASSLARASNEK. The whole CDR3 is CASSLARASNEKLFF.

This clone showed up many times. The CDR3 goes on 3 residues after the read ends, and that part is filled in from the germline J gene. The V call is TRBV7-2, the J call TRBJ2-7, with D hard to call. The germline V and J ends were trimmed by 4 bases and 3 bases, with 13 bases remaining between them. Germline CDR1 and CDR2: SGHTA and FQGNSA. This CDR3 region has 14 residues. The sequenced part of the CDR3 DNA is TGTGCCAGCAGCTCTGAGCCCTACGGCTACGAG. It codes for CASSSEPYGYE. The full CDR3 sequence reads CASSSEPYGYEQYF.

This clone was detected many times. The read stops 3 residues short of the end of the CDR3; the missing end is completed from the germline J gene. This sequence joins TRBV12-3 or TRBV12-4 and TRBJ1-6, with D perhaps TRBD1 (5 bases). The length of the CDR3 is 14 residues. Trimming took 4 bases from V and 8 from J, leaving 12 bases between them. The CDR3 DNA, read in part, is TGTGCCAGCAGTTCGCCCGGGGGTCATTCACCC. This gives the protein CASSSPGGHSP. The entire CDR3 protein is CASSSPGGHSPLHF.

Points on this clone: Read sequence stops 3 residues before the CDR3 end, and the germline J gene provides the missing end. The gene calls are TRBV10-2 and TRBJ2-7; D is uncertain. Germline V gives CDR1 WSHSY, CDR2 SAAADI. The CDR3 has 13 amino acids. V lost 2 bases and J lost 6, with 11 bases in between. The CDR3 sequence is CASSEPRVPEQYF. CDR3 bases read: TGCGCCAGCAGTGAGCCCCGGGTCCCCGAG.

At least ten counts were recorded for this clone. The CDR3 end is not reached by the read, which stops 3 residues before it; the germline J gene fills it in. The chain links TRBV11-2 to TRBJ2-1; D uncertain. The V end was cut by 2 bases, the J end by 7 bases, with 6 bases between. The germline V gene encodes CDR1 SGHAT and CDR2 FQNNGV. The CDR3 contains 12 residues. The CDR3 spells CASSLLQNEQFF. The sequenced part of the CDR3 DNA is TGTGCCAGCAGCTTACTACAGAATGAG.

This clone showed up many times. The read falls 3 residues short of the CDR3 end, and the missing part is taken from the germline J gene. The chain links TRBV5-4 to TRBJ2-1; 10 positions match TRBD2. The trim removed 3 bases at V and 7 bases at J, leaving 7 bases unmatched. Germline V gene lookup returns CDR1 SGHNT and CDR2 YYREEE (reference sequence). This CDR3 has 15 residues. CDR3 sequence reads: CASSSAGGPKNEQFF. CDR3 DNA, as far as it was read: TGTGCCAGCAGCTCAGCGGGGGGGCCGAAAAATGAG. The full variable domain, rest sourced from reference TRBV5-4 and TRBJ2-1, is ETGVTQSPTHLIKTRGQQVTLRCSSQSGHNTVSWYQQALGQGPQFIFQYYREEENGRGNFPPRFSGLQFPNYSSELNVNALELDDSALYLCASSSAGGPKNEQFFGPGTRLTVL.

This clone was observed at least ten times. With the read ending 3 residues before the CDR3 end, the germline J gene is used to fill in that end. J is TRBJ1-4 and V is TRBV19, with no clear D. Germline V CDR1 and CDR2: LNHDA, SQIVND (reference sequence). V lost 5 bases and J lost 3, with 10 bases in between. The CDR3 is 14 amino acids. The CDR3 bases that were read are TGTGCCAGTAGTCGGACTGGCCCTAATGAAAAA. Its translation is CASSRTGPNEK. The full CDR3 sequence reads CASSRTGPNEKLFF.

The sample holds a few counts of this clone. Partial CDR3 DNA: TGCGCCAGCAGTCCCGGGACAACCAATGAG. Its translation is CASSPGTTNE. The full CDR3 is CASSPGTTNEQFF. This sequence joins TRBV5-1 and TRBJ2-1, with D perhaps matching TRBD1 (6 bases). The read comes to an end 3 residues before the CDR3 does, leaving the germline J gene to fill in the end. The CDR3 contains 13 residues. Germline CDR1 SGHRS, CDR2 YFSETQ. Between the trimmed V and J ends, which lost 5 bases and 6 bases, there was a span of 12 bases.

This clone occurred many times. The read terminates 3 residues ahead of where the CDR3 ends, so the germline J gene completes it. The chain joins TRBV20-1 to TRBJ2-7; tentatively, D is TRBD2 (5 bases). This CDR3 contains 14 residues. V was clipped by 3 bases and J by 2 bases, with 14 bases between them. The germline V gene encodes CDR1 DFQATT and CDR2 SNEGSKA (reference sequence). CDR3 DNA, as far as it was read: TGCAGTGCTAGCGAGGGTATACGCACCTACGAG. This codes for CSASEGIRTYE. The whole CDR3 sequence is CSASEGIRTYEQYF.

This clone has ten or more counts. Sequencing ends 3 residues short of the CDR3 end; the germline J gene provides the rest. The chain carries TRBV19 and TRBJ1-5; possible D gene TRBD1, 6 bases. The CDR3 totals 13 residues. V was clipped by 7 bases and J by 5 bases, with 12 bases between them. Germline-derived CDR1 and CDR2 are LNHDA and SQIVND (reference sequence). The part of the CDR3 DNA that was read is TGTGCCAGTACACAGGGATGGGATCAGCCC. Translating it yields CASTQGWDQP. The whole CDR3 protein reads CASTQGWDQPQHF. Filled out from reference TRBV19 and TRBJ1-5, the complete variable domain reads DGGITQSPKYLFRKEGQNVTLSCEQNLNHDAMYWYRQDPGQGLRLIYYSQIVNDFQKGDIAEGYSVSREKKESFPLTVTSAQKNPTAFYLCASTQGWDQPQHFGDGTRLSIL.

This clone has at least ten counts. The read gets to within 3 residues of the CDR3 end, and the germline J gene fills in the rest. The chain is built from TRBV28 and TRBJ2-1; no clear D. The germline V gene encodes CDR1 MDHEN and CDR2 SYDVKM. V gave up 5 bases and J gave up 7 bases, with 12 bases separating them. The CDR3 length is 13 residues. The CDR3 is CASSEGRVNEQFF. The DNA read from the CDR3 is TGTGCCAGCAGTGAAGGCCGGGTGAATGAG. The full variable domain, in which reference TRBV28 and TRBJ2-1 provide the parts outside the CDR3, is DVKVTQSSRYLVKRTGEKVFLECVQDMDHENMFWYRQDPGLGLRLIYFSYDVKMKEKGDIPEGYSVSREKKERFSLILESASTNQTSMYLCASSEGRVNEQFFGPGTRLTVL.

The sample holds many counts of this clone. Coverage ceases 3 residues before the CDR3 finishes, and the germline J gene fills in the end. The chain combines TRBV28 with TRBJ2-1, with 8 nucleotides matching TRBD1. Per germline, CDR1 MDHEN and CDR2 SYDVKM. CDR3 length equals 14 residues. Unmatched junction bases numbered 4, after V lost 5 bases and J lost 4 bases. CDR3 residues: CASSEDREYNEQFF. The CDR3 DNA, read in part, is TGTGCCAGCAGTGAGGACAGGGAGTACAATGAG.

This clone has at least ten counts. Read data end 3 residues before the CDR3 end; the end is taken from the germline J gene. J is TRBJ2-7 and V is TRBV18, with 8 bases identical to TRBD1. J lost 2 bases, V lost 5 bases, and 8 bases had no gene match. This CDR3 spans 15 amino acids. Per the germline V gene, CDR1 is KGHSH and CDR2 is LQKENI. The CDR3 sequence is CASSLRQGITYEQYF. CDR3 DNA (partial): TGTGCCAGCTCATTGAGACAGGGGATAACCTACGAG.

About this clone itself: The CDR3 end lies 3 residues beyond the end of the read and is filled in from the germline J gene. The chain joins TRBV20-1 to TRBJ2-7; a weak D match, TRBD2 (5 bases). V lost 6 bases, J lost 3 bases, and 6 bases lay in between. Per the germline V gene, CDR1 is DFQATT and CDR2 is SNEGSKA (reference sequence). CDR3 length: 10 amino acids. The CDR3: CSAGDYEQYF. The sequenced CDR3 bases are TGCAGTGCCGGGGACTACGAG.

There are many counts of this clone. The sequenced fragment ends 3 residues before the CDR3 boundary, so the rest is inferred from the germline J gene. The rearrangement joins TRBV10-3 to TRBJ1-2, with 10 bases matching TRBD1. V lost 7 bases and J lost 7; bases outside the gene matches: 6. CDR1 and CDR2 from the germline V gene are ENHRY and SYGVKD. This CDR3 has 13 amino acids. Partial CDR3 DNA: TGTGCCATCAACGGACAGGGGGAGTCTGGC. Amino acids: CAINGQGESG. The full CDR3 protein is CAINGQGESGYTF.

This clone appeared many times. The missing CDR3 end, 3 residues past where the read stops, is filled in from the germline J gene. The rearrangement joins TRBV5-1 to TRBJ1-6; no clear D. This CDR3 has 14 amino acids. The germline V gene has CDR1 SGHRS and CDR2 YFSETQ. The V and J ends lost 6 bases and 10 bases respectively, with 17 bases between them. The CDR3 loop reads CASTPAGVGSPLHF. Incomplete CDR3 DNA: TGCGCCAGCACTCCGGCCGGGGTCGGGTCACCC. Drawing the rest from reference TRBV5-1 and TRBJ1-6, the complete variable domain is KAGVTQTPRYLIKTRGQQVTLSCSPISGHRSVSWYQQTPGQGLQFLFEYFSETQRNKGNFPGRFSGRQFSNSRSEMNVSTLELGDSALYLCASTPAGVGSPLHFGNGTRLTVT.

This clone was counted ten times or more. Coverage ceases 3 residues before the CDR3 finishes, and the germline J gene fills in the end. V and J are TRBV5-1 and TRBJ2-7, with 10 bases aligning to TRBD2. The ends lost 3 bases at V and 4 bases at J; junction bases unmatched: 4. CDR3 length: 14 amino acids. The germline CDR1 and CDR2 sequences are SGHRS and YFSETQ. The covered CDR3 bases are TGCGCCAGCAGCTCCGGACTAGCGGATTACGAG. This gives the protein CASSSGLADYE. The CDR3 in full is CASSSGLADYEQYF.

In its sample, this clone was seen many times. The read stops 3 residues short of the end of the CDR3; the missing end is completed from the germline J gene. The V call is TRBV2, the J call TRBJ2-1; 8 bases fit TRBD2. The germline CDR1 and CDR2 sequences are SNHLY and FYNNEI. CDR3 length: 17 residues. The V segment lost 2 bases and the J segment 4 bases; nucleotides outside the gene matches: 10. The CDR3 reads CASSESHAGGPYNEQFF. The DNA read from the CDR3 is TGTGCCAGCAGTGAAAGTCATGCGGGAGGACCATACAATGAG.

This clone was seen ten or more times. The read stops 3 residues short of the end of the CDR3; the missing end is completed from the germline J gene. The chain uses TRBV5-1 and TRBJ1-1; 12 bases match TRBD1. V dropped 7 bases and J dropped 0; count of bases not matched to a gene: 1. Germline assignment: CDR1 SGHRS and CDR2 YFSETQ. This CDR3 is built from 14 residues. The CDR3 is CASGTGGLNTEAFF. The CDR3 DNA, read in part, is TGCGCCAGCGGGACAGGGGGCCTGAACACTGAA.

This clone was counted many times. The read halts 3 residues ahead of the CDR3 end, with the missing end drawn from the germline J gene. This sequence joins TRBV20-1 and TRBJ1-1, with a possible D match to TRBD1 (5 bases). V was trimmed by 2 bases and J by 1 base, leaving 5 bases between them. Per germline, CDR1 DFQATT and CDR2 SNEGSKA (reference sequence). The CDR3 runs to 12 residues. CDR3 bases read: TGCAGTGCTAGACAGGGGAACACTGAA. It encodes CSARQGNTE. Given in full, the CDR3 is CSARQGNTEAFF.

In the case of this clone: The missing CDR3 end, 3 residues past where the read stops, is filled in from the germline J gene. This chain joins TRBV5-1 and TRBJ2-7; the D gene is possibly TRBD1 (5 bases). V shed 2 bases and J shed 0 bases, with 18 bases lying between them. Germline-derived CDR1 and CDR2 are SGHRS and YFSETQ. The CDR3 is 17 amino acids. CDR3: CASSLVRGLQGSYEQYF. The DNA read from the CDR3 is TGCGCCAGCAGCTTAGTACGCGGCCTGCAGGGCTCCTACGAG.

This clone was seen at least ten times. Read coverage stops 3 residues before the CDR3 terminus; the germline J gene supplies the remainder. V usage is TRBV20-1 and J usage is TRBJ2-7, with 12 bases that match TRBD2. Unmatched junction bases numbered 7, after V lost 5 bases and J lost 2 bases. CDR1 DFQATT and CDR2 SNEGSKA come from the germline V gene (reference sequence). This CDR3 comprises 15 residues. CDR3 sequence reads: CSARLTSGGTYEQYF. CDR3 bases read: TGCAGTGCTCGCCTGACTAGCGGGGGCACCTACGAG.

This clone occurred many times. The read finishes 3 residues shy of the CDR3 end, and the germline J gene is used to complete it. This chain links TRBV13 with TRBJ2-1; the match to TRBD2 covers 8 bases. The CDR3 has 14 amino acids. The germline V gene has CDR1 PRHDT and CDR2 FYEKMQ (reference sequence). V shed 5 bases and J 4 bases; nucleotides not matched to a gene: 4. The DNA read from the CDR3 is TGTGCCAGCAGCCCCGAGCGGGGGTACAATGAG. This gives the protein CASSPERGYNE. The CDR3 in full is CASSPERGYNEQFF.

This clone was picked up many times. The sequenced part of the CDR3 DNA is TGTGCCAGCAGCCAAATTGGGACTAGCGGGAGCTACAATGAG. This translates into CASSQIGTSGSYNE. The complete CDR3 protein is CASSQIGTSGSYNEQFF. V gene TRBV9 combines with J gene TRBJ2-1; the match to TRBD2 covers 14 bases. The CDR3 extends 3 residues past the end of the read, so its final part is completed from the germline J gene. The CDR3 spans 17 residues. Germline values: CDR1 SGDLS, CDR2 YYNGEE. The V and J ends lost 4 bases and 3 bases, in that order; junction bases with no gene match: 6. The full variable domain, in which reference TRBV9 and TRBJ2-1 provide the parts outside the CDR3, is DSGVTQTPKHLITATGQRVTLRCSPRSGDLSVYWYQQSLDQGLQFLIQYYNGEERAKGNILERFSAQQFPDLHSELNLSSLELGDSALYFCASSQIGTSGSYNEQFFGPGTRLTVL.

This clone was counted many times. From the germline J gene comes the end of the CDR3, since the read stops 3 residues before it. V and J are TRBV6-1 and TRBJ2-3, with D maybe TRBD1 (5 bases). Germline values: CDR1 MNHNS, CDR2 SASEGT. The CDR3 has 16 amino acids. With 3 bases removed from V and 2 bases from J, the gap between germline ends came to 15 bases. CDR3 sequence: CASSDWVGADTDTQYF. Partial CDR3 DNA: TGTGCCAGCAGTGATTGGGTTGGGGCGGACACAGATACG.

This clone was counted many times. The read comes to an end 3 residues before the CDR3 does, leaving the germline J gene to fill in the end. The V gene is TRBV5-1, the J gene TRBJ2-7; 9 positions match TRBD1. The CDR3 sequence is 14 residues long. V shed 4 bases and J 5 bases; nucleotides not matched to a gene: 7. Germline V gene data show CDR1 as SGHRS and CDR2 as YFSETQ. The CDR3 bases that were read are TGCGCCAGCAGCGTTGGGACAGGGATTGACGAG. This encodes CASSVGTGIDE. The CDR3 reads in full as CASSVGTGIDEQYF. The whole variable domain, remainder taken from reference TRBV5-1 and TRBJ2-7, is KAGVTQTPRYLIKTRGQQVTLSCSPISGHRSVSWYQQTPGQGLQFLFEYFSETQRNKGNFPGRFSGRQFSNSRSEMNVSTLELGDSALYLCASSVGTGIDEQYFGPGTRLTVT.

This clone showed up many times. Read data end 3 residues before the CDR3 end; the end is taken from the germline J gene. The V gene is TRBV19, the J gene TRBJ1-1; maybe TRBD1 (6 bases). The CDR3 length is 16 residues. Germline lookup yields CDR1 LNHDA and CDR2 SQIVND (reference sequence). V lost 6 bases and J lost 1, with 18 bases in between. The CDR3 spells CASRLVGGAGNTEAFF. Incomplete CDR3 DNA: TGTGCCAGTAGGTTGGTGGGGGGGGCCGGGAACACTGAA. Full variable domain (missing parts from reference TRBV19 and TRBJ1-1): DGGITQSPKYLFRKEGQNVTLSCEQNLNHDAMYWYRQDPGQGLRLIYYSQIVNDFQKGDIAEGYSVSREKKESFPLTVTSAQKNPTAFYLCASRLVGGAGNTEAFFGQGTRLTVV.

This clone was observed a few times. An end of the junction does not agree with germline; a read error may underlie this. The CDR3 end falls 3 residues outside the read, so it is completed with the germline J gene. The chain employs TRBV7-9 and TRBJ2-3; the match to TRBD2 covers 9 bases. Germline V gives CDR1 SEHNR, CDR2 FQNEAQ (reference sequence). The CDR3 has 14 residues. The sequenced part of the CDR3 DNA is TGTTCCAGCAGCACTAGCGGGAGCACAGATACG. Protein sequence: CSSSTSGSTDT. From start to end, the CDR3 is CSSSTSGSTDTQYF.

This clone was counted ten times or more. The read terminates 3 residues before the CDR3 end, so the remaining end is supplied by the germline J gene. V gene TRBV10-3 combines with J gene TRBJ1-2; TRBD1 is a possible D gene (6 bases). Germline V lookup: CDR1 ENHRY, CDR2 SYGVKD. The CDR3 totals 13 residues. The sequenced part of the CDR3 DNA is TGTGCCATCAGAAAACCAGGGGCGAGTCGC. It yields the protein CAIRKPGASR. The complete CDR3 sequence is CAIRKPGASRYTF.

This clone was seen ten or more times. The CDR3 end is not reached by the read, which stops 3 residues before it; the germline J gene fills it in. J is TRBJ2-3 and V is TRBV7-8; 8 bases match TRBD1. Germline V gene lookup returns CDR1 SGHVS and CDR2 FQNEAQ. The length of the CDR3 is 14 residues. V trimming: 3 bases; J trimming: 5 bases; junction bases outside the gene matches: 4. The sequenced part of the CDR3 DNA is TGTGCCAGCAGCTTTTTGACAGGGGAAGATACG. Protein: CASSFLTGEDT. In full, the CDR3 is CASSFLTGEDTQYF.